The 8 T cell receptor beta chains in this list originate from one sample, sequenced in a study of cytomegalovirus exposure and HLA in healthy donors. The PCR was carried out with 60 Vbeta primers and 13 Jbeta primers. Sequencing was performed with immunoSEQ multiplex PCR; in TCRdb, only in-frame clones are kept and a portion is missing. The table has 30,000 to 35,000 clones, 65% to 90% seen once. Source material: PBMCs. These receptors were obtained from a woman between 18 and 30 years old in good health and CMV-seronegative.

This chain joins TRBV4-1 and TRBJ2-7; 7 nucleotides match TRBD1. V was clipped by 0 bases and J by 6 bases; unmatched bases: 14. Germline V CDR1 and CDR2: MGHRA, YSYEKL. The CDR3 extends over 17 amino acids. CDR3 DNA: TGCGCCAGCAGCCAAGATTATTTGGTACAGGGGCGCGTCGAGCAGTACTTC. Amino acids: CASSQDYLVQGRVEQYF.

V and J are TRBV9 and TRBJ2-5; TRBD2 might be the D (6 bases). The DNA end is a closer match to TRBJ2-7, so the J assignment may be wrong. The CDR3 totals 15 residues. The germline CDR1 and CDR2 sequences are SGDLS and YYNGEE. The CDR3 DNA follows: TGTGCCAGCAGCGTAACCGTGGGACTCAACTACGAGCAGTACTTC. Encoded protein: CASSVTVGLNYEQYF.

Concerning this clone itself: One end of the junction does not line up with germline, which may come from a read error. The chain joins TRBV7-9 to TRBJ1-1; the match to TRBD1 covers 10 bases. The CDR3 extends over 16 amino acids. Germline lookup yields CDR1 SEHNR and CDR2 FQNEAQ (reference sequence). The CDR3 loop reads CSSSPGQGNSNTEAFF. The CDR3 region has the DNA TGTTCCAGCAGCCCGGGACAGGGGAATTCGAACACTGAAGCTTTCTTT.

The chain links TRBV28 to TRBJ1-1; 7 bases map to TRBD1. From germline, CDR1 is MDHEN and CDR2 SYDVKM. V gave up 5 bases and J gave up 0 bases; unmatched junction bases: 6. This CDR3 contains 15 residues. CDR3 in amino acids: CASSPGTVMNTEAFF. For the CDR3, the DNA is TGTGCCAGCAGTCCGGGGACAGTTATGAACACTGAAGCTTTCTTT.

The rearrangement joins TRBV6-5 to TRBJ2-1; TRBD2 agrees at 8 bases. The trim removed 4 bases at V and 8 bases at J, leaving 10 bases unmatched. Germline CDR1 MNHEY, CDR2 SVGAGI. This CDR3 is 15 amino acids long. CDR3 coding DNA: TGTGCCAGCAGTTGGGGAGATAGCGGGGACCATGAGCAGTTCTTC. Translating it yields CASSWGDSGDHEQFF.

The V and J genes are TRBV9 and TRBJ2-7; 9 bases match TRBD1. V shed 3 bases and J 3 bases; nucleotides not matched to a gene: 1. The CDR3 has 13 amino acids. The germline V gene has CDR1 SGDLS and CDR2 YYNGEE. The CDR3 is CASSEGQGYEQYF. For the CDR3, the DNA is TGTGCCAGCAGCGAGGGACAGGGCTACGAGCAGTACTTC.

This chain uses TRBV12-5 with TRBJ2-5; TRBD1 matches at 8 bases. Germline V gene lookup returns CDR1 LGHNT and CDR2 FRNRAP. The V gene end was trimmed by 3 bases and the J gene end by 5 bases; junction bases not matched to a gene: 5. This CDR3 is 14 amino acids long. The CDR3 sequence: CASGLTGGMETQYF. The CDR3 region has the DNA TGTGCTAGTGGTTTAACAGGGGGTATGGAGACCCAGTACTTC.

The chain recombines TRBV7-3 with TRBJ2-2; 7 nucleotides align to TRBD2. Per germline, CDR1 SGHTA and CDR2 FQGTGA. The CDR3 is 17 residues long. V was clipped by 1 base and J by 4 bases; unmatched bases: 9. The DNA of the CDR3 is TGTGCCAGCAGCTTAAAAGGTGCGGGAGTTATCACCGGGGAGCTGTTTTTT. Its translation is CASSLKGAGVITGELFF.